One and the same sample provided the 2 T cell receptor beta chains below, sequenced in a study of blood T cell repertoires in COVID-19. Data came from immunoSEQ multiplex PCR; TCRdb stores just in-frame clones and leaves some out. The sample holds fewer than 350,000 clones, roughly 87% seen once. The sample consisted of peripheral blood. These receptor sequences come from a woman between 55 and 75 years old with COVID-19, enrolled during active disease.

V and J are TRBV6-2 or TRBV6-3 and TRBJ2-7; D remains ambiguous. V lost 0 bases and J 3 bases, leaving 6 bases between the germline ends. The CDR3 has 13 residues. CDR1 and CDR2 from the germline V gene are MNHEY and SVGEGT. The CDR3 protein is CASSYSYLYEQYF. The CDR3, as DNA: TGTGCCAGCAGTTACTCCTATCTCTACGAGCAGTACTTC.

The chain carries TRBV5-5 and TRBJ2-1, with TRBD2 matching 10 bases. This CDR3 has 18 amino acids. The junction had 14 bases not matched to a gene; V was cut back by 3 bases and J by 5 bases. Germline V lookup: CDR1 SGHKS, CDR2 YYEKEE (reference sequence). The CDR3 sequence is CASSSMNLAGGKNNEQFF. For the CDR3, the DNA is TGTGCCAGCAGCTCGATGAATTTAGCGGGGGGTAAGAACAATGAGCAGTTCTTC.